This passage covers 17 T cell receptor beta chains from one sample sequenced in a study of neurological immune-mediated disorders. TCRdb processed the 5' RACE reads anew with MiXCR; each CDR3 protein has one entry. The data show 90,000 to 100,000 distinct CDR3 sequences, around 3.3% seen once. What was sequenced was PBMCs. All receptors derive from a woman between 18 and 29 years old with multiple sclerosis.

This clonotype was detected many times. V is TRBV29-1 and J is TRBJ1-1; no firm D call. This CDR3 comprises 11 residues. Looked up from germline, CDR1 is SQVTM and CDR2 is ANQGSEA. V was clipped by 2 bases and J by 11 bases, with 12 bases between them. The CDR3: CSVEISLSAFF. In DNA form, the CDR3 reads TGCAGCGTTGAAATCTCTCTATCGGCTTTCTTT.

The table lists this clonotype with many counts. The chain is built from TRBV28 and TRBJ2-7; 9 bases line up with TRBD2. The CDR3 loop spans 15 amino acids. V lost 2 bases to trimming and J lost 5 bases; unmatched junction nucleotides: 7. Germline lookup yields CDR1 MDHEN and CDR2 SYDVKM. CDR3 bases: TGTGCCAGCAGTTTAAGGTCTAGCGGGATCCACGAGCAGTACTTC. Encoded protein: CASSLRSSGIHEQYF.

At least ten counts were recorded for this clonotype. The chain is built from TRBV5-1 and TRBJ1-5, with TRBD1 as a possible D gene (5 bases). CDR3 size: 13 residues. In germline, CDR1 is SGHRS, CDR2 YFSETQ. The V end lost 4 bases, the J end lost 4 bases, and 9 bases lay between the germline ends. The CDR3 DNA follows: TGCGCCAGCAGCCCGTGGGGGAATCAGCCCCAGCATTTT. Translated, it gives CASSPWGNQPQHF.

This clonotype was recorded many times. The chain employs TRBV12-3 or TRBV12-4 and TRBJ2-3, with TRBD2 identical over 10 bases. This CDR3 is built from 16 residues. Trimming took 5 bases from V and 3 from J; bases not matched to a gene: 8. The CDR3 DNA sequence: TGTGCCAGCAGTCACATAAGCGGGGGGGCAACAGATACGCAGTATTTT. Its protein is CASSHISGGATDTQYF.

This clonotype was seen only a few times. A much larger clone sits a single nucleotide away, making a read error possible. The chain couples TRBV29-1 to TRBJ1-1, with 7 positions matching TRBD1. CDR3 length: 15 residues. In germline, CDR1 is SQVTM, CDR2 ANQGSEA. The V and J ends lost 4 bases and 5 bases, in that order; junction bases with no gene match: 13. DNA of the CDR3: TGCAGCGTTGGTGGGAAAGGGGGCCGAAGGACTGAAGCTTTCTTT. Its protein is CSVGGKGGRRTEAFF.

As for this clonotype: Being one base from a much bigger clone, this may be a read error. CDR3 coding DNA: TGTGCCAGCAGGAACGAGACAGCGACTAATGAAAAACTGTTTTTT. Amino acids: CASRNETATNEKLFF. The rearrangement uses TRBV12-3 or TRBV12-4 and TRBJ1-4; the D gene is possibly TRBD1 (5 bases). V was clipped by 6 bases and J by 2 bases, with 13 bases between them. The length of the CDR3 is 15 residues.

This clonotype was seen repeatedly, ten times or more. The chain has TRBV29-1 and TRBJ1-1, with unresolved D. Trimming removed 6 bases at V and 1 base at J, with 3 bases between. This CDR3 has 10 amino acids. The germline gives CDR1 SQVTM, CDR2 ANQGSEA. CDR3 nucleotide sequence: TGCAGCGTGTCGAACACTGAAGCTTTCTTT. Its protein product is CSVSNTEAFF.

The table lists this clonotype with many counts. The J gene is TRBJ1-2, the V gene TRBV12-3 or TRBV12-4, with 7 bases lining up with TRBD1. J was trimmed by 8 bases and V by 7 bases; bases with no gene match: 7. CDR3 length: 12 amino acids. CDR3 sequence: CASTPNRGGYTF. Written as DNA, the CDR3 is TGTGCCAGCACCCCCAACAGGGGCGGCTACACCTTC.

This clonotype has a count of ten or more. The chain combines TRBV7-9 with TRBJ1-2; TRBD1 might be the D (5 bases). The CDR3 extends over 13 amino acids. Looked up from germline, CDR1 is SEHNR and CDR2 is FQNEAQ (reference sequence). Trimming left V 5 bases short and J 4 bases short, with 11 bases between. The CDR3 bases are TGTGCCAGCAGCCCGACAGCTTTCTATGGCTACACCTTC. Translating it yields CASSPTAFYGYTF.

This clonotype was counted ten times or more. In DNA form, the CDR3 reads TGCAGCGTTGAGGACCCTTACTCCTACAATGAGCAGTTCTTC. Translated, it gives CSVEDPYSYNEQFF. This chain uses TRBV29-1 with TRBJ2-1; D remains ambiguous. Germline-derived CDR1 and CDR2 are SQVTM and ANQGSEA. V was cut by 3 bases and J by 0 bases, with 9 bases left in between. This CDR3 has 14 amino acids.

This clonotype appeared many times. The chain combines TRBV10-3 with TRBJ2-3; TRBD2 matches 7 bases. Germline CDR1 is ENHRY and CDR2 is SYGVKD. The CDR3 consists of 16 residues. V shed 3 bases, J shed 0 bases, and the junction held 6 bases outside the gene matches. The CDR3 reads CAISDLSGVSTDTQYF. Here the CDR3 DNA reads TGTGCCATCAGTGACCTCAGCGGGGTTAGCACAGATACGCAGTATTTT.

The table lists this clonotype with many counts. The V gene is TRBV6-6, the J gene TRBJ2-1; 9 bases line up with TRBD1. V dropped 5 bases and J dropped 7; count of bases not matched to a gene: 6. The CDR3 contains 14 residues. Looked up from germline, CDR1 is MNHNY and CDR2 is SVGAGI (reference sequence). CDR3 sequence reads: CASSTGTGSNEQFF. DNA of the CDR3: TGTGCCAGCAGTACCGGGACAGGGAGTAATGAGCAGTTCTTC.

Many counts were recorded for this clonotype. V gene TRBV6-6 combines with J gene TRBJ2-7; no reliable D call. The CDR3 is 14 amino acids. From germline, CDR1 is MNHNY and CDR2 SVGAGI (reference sequence). Trimming stripped 0 bases from V and 3 bases from J, with 9 bases between. The CDR3 is CASSYSMGSYEQYF. The CDR3 nucleotides are TGTGCCAGCAGTTACTCGATGGGCAGCTACGAGCAGTACTTC.

This clonotype was observed many times. The rearrangement uses TRBV5-1 and TRBJ2-2; no firm D call. The CDR3 is 15 amino acids. Trimming took 4 bases from V and 4 from J, leaving 14 bases between them. From germline, CDR1 is SGHRS and CDR2 YFSETQ. The CDR3 spells CASSLRPLPTGELFF. CDR3 coding DNA: TGCGCCAGCAGCCTCAGACCCCTCCCCACCGGGGAGCTGTTTTTT.

This clonotype showed up many times. This sequence joins TRBV28 and TRBJ2-1; 9 nucleotides line up with TRBD2. CDR1 is MDHEN and CDR2 is SYDVKM in the germline V gene. The CDR3 spans 19 residues. The V gene end was trimmed by 1 base and the J gene end by 3 bases; junction bases not matched to a gene: 13. The CDR3 reads CASSLSRLAGKRGYNEQFF. The CDR3 DNA sequence: TGTGCCAGCAGTTTATCAAGGCTAGCGGGAAAGCGGGGCTACAATGAGCAGTTCTTC.

The table lists this clonotype with many counts. This rearrangement joins TRBV20-1 to TRBJ2-5; D is ambiguous. Per germline, CDR1 DFQATT and CDR2 SNEGSKA (reference sequence). This CDR3 is built from 11 residues. Trimming shortened V by 3 bases and J by 4 bases, and 6 bases separated the two germline ends. In nucleotides, the CDR3 is TGCAGTGCTAGGAAAGGAGAGACCCAGTACTTC. Protein product: CSARKGETQYF.

This clonotype was counted many times. The gene calls are TRBV2 and TRBJ2-2, with unresolved D. The CDR3 is made up of 16 amino acids. The V and J ends lost 5 bases and 0 bases respectively, with 13 bases between them. CDR1 and CDR2 (germline): SNHLY, FYNNEI. DNA for the CDR3: TGTGCCAGCAGTTCCATAAGTCCCGCGAACACCGGGGAGCTGTTTTTT. Amino acids: CASSSISPANTGELFF.